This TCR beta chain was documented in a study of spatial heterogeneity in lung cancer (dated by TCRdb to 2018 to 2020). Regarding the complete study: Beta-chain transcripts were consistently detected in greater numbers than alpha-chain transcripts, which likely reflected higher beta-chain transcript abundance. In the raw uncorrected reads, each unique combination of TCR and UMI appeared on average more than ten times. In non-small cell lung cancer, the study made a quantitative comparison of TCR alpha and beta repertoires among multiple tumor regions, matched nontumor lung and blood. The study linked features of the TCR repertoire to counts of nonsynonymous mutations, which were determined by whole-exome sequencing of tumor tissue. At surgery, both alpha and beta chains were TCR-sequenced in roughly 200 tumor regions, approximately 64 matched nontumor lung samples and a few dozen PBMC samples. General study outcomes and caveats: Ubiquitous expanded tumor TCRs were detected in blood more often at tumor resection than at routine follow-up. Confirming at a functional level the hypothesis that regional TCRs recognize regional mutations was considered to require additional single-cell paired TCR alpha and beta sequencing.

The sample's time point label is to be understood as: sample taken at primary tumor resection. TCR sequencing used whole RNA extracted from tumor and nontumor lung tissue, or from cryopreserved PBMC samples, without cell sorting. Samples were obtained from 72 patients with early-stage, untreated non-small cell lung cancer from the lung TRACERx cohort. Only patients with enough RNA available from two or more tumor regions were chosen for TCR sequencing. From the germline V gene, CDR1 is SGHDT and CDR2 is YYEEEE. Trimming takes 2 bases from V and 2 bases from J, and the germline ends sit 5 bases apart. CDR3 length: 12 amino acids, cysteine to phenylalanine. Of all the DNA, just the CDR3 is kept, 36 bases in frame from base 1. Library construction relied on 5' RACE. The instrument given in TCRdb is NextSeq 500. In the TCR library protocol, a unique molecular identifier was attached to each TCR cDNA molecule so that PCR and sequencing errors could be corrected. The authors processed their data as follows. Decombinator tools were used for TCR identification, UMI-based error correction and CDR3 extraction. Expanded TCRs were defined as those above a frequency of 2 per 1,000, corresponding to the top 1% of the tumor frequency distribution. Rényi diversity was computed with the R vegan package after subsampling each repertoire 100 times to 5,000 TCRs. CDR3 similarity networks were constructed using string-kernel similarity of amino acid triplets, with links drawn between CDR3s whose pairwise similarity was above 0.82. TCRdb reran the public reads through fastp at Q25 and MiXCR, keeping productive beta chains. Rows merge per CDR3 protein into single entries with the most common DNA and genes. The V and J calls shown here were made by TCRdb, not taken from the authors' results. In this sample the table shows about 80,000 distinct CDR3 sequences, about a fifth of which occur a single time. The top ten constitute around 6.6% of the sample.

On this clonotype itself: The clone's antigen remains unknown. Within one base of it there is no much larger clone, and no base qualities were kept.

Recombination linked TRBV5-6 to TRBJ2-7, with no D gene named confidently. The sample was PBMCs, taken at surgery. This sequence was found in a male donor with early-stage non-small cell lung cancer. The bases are TGTGCCAGCAGCTTCCAGACCTACGAGCAGTACTTC. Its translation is CASSFQTYEQYF. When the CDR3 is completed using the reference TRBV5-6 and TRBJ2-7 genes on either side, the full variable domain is DAGVTQSPTHLIKTRGQQVTLRCSPKSGHDTVSWYQQALGQGPQFIFQYYEEEERQRGNFPDRFSGHQFPNYSSELNVNALLLGDSALYLCASSFQTYEQYFGPGTRLTVT.